Sequencing of this TCR beta chain was carried out in a study of blood T cell repertoires in COVID-19. V shed 0 bases, J shed 0 bases, and the junction held 3 bases outside the gene matches. The CDR3 length is 16 residues. Germline V CDR1 and CDR2: SGHAT, FQNNGV. Source study methods: By means of reference gene primer amplification, nucleated cell counts were estimated. TCRdb's copy holds only in-frame clones and misses some; the assay was immunoSEQ multiplex PCR. D and trimming were read from the DNA, whereas the V and J calls and clone size are those reported in that table. The table records 250,000 to 350,000 clones, approximately 90% of them present only once.

This chain links TRBV11-2 with TRBJ1-2, with TRBD1 matching 8 bases. The sequencing input was peripheral blood. The sequence derives from a woman in her 30s who had recovered from COVID-19. The CDR3 is CASSLDPGQANYGYTF. CDR3 in DNA: TGTGCCAGCAGCTTAGATCCGGGACAGGCTAACTATGGCTACACCTTC. Looking up the rest from reference TRBV11-2 and TRBJ1-2 gives the full variable domain: EAGVAQSPRYKIIEKRQSVAFWCNPISGHATLYWYQQILGQGPKLLIQFQNNGVVDDSQLPKDRFSAERLKGVDSTLKIQPAKLEDSAVYLCASSLDPGQANYGYTFGSGTRLTVV.